This entry concerns a single TCR beta chain. As yet, its antigen is unknown. This specimen belongs to a study of blood T cells in healthy people across ages. Study findings and constraints: Long-lived donors carried more naive CD4+ cells and greater diversity than aged donors. Strong correlation existed between TCR beta diversity and naive T cell percentage. What prevented conclusive comparison of naive and antigen-experienced cells was that PBMCs were unsorted. Measured against age, TCR beta diversity per million T cells decreased in a roughly linear manner.

A sample-barcoded 5' primer and a J-beta primer mix were used in a second PCR of about 7 to 11 cycles. From the 5' RACE reads, TCRdb called clonotypes with MiXCR, one entry per CDR3 protein. Counted here are some 550,000 distinct CDR3 sequences, 47% occurring once; the ten biggest clones make up 20% to 25%. After removal of 6 bases from V and 5 bases from J, the junction contained 7 bases not matched to a gene. The CDR3 loop spans 14 amino acids. From germline, CDR1 is MNHEY and CDR2 SVGAGI. The sequenced sample consisted of blood. This TCR was recovered from an elderly man in good health. The V call is TRBV6-5, the J call TRBJ1-2; 9 nucleotides agree with TRBD1. CDR3 region: CASRAGQGRYGYTF. The CDR3 region has the DNA TGTGCCAGCAGAGCGGGACAGGGAAGATATGGCTACACCTTC.